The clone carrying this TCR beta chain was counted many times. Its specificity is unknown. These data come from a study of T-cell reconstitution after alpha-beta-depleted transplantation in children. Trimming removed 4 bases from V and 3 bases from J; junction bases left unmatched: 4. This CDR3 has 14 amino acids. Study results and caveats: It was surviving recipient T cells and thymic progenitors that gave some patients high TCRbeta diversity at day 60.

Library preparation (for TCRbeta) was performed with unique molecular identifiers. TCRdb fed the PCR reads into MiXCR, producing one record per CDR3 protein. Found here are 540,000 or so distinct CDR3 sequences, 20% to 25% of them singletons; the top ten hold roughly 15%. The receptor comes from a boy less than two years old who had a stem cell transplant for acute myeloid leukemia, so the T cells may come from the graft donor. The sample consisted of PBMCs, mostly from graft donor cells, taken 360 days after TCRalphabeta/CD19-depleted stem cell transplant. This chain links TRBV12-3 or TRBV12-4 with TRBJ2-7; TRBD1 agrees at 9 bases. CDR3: CASSSGQGSYEQYF. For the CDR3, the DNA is TGTGCCAGCAGTTCTGGACAGGGGAGCTACGAGCAGTACTTC.